The entry below gives a single T cell receptor beta chain sequence along with its context. Its antigen is unknown. No base quality values were provided; no much bigger clone lies one nucleotide off. The CDR3, from cysteine to phenylalanine, totals 16 residues. The entry retains the CDR3 DNA only, 48 bases that are in frame from base 1. Trimming takes 1 base off V and 0 bases off J; junction bases not matched to a gene: 1. The germline V gene encodes CDR1 MNHEY and CDR2 SVGAGI. Libraries were built with the immunoSEQ multiplex PCR assay. The multiplex PCR relied on a mix of 60 forward primers for TCR Vbeta segments and 13 reverse primers for TCR Jbeta segments. Amplification of the CDR3 region of rearranged TCR beta genes was performed with a multiplex PCR assay on genomic DNA. The amplified TCR beta libraries were sequenced on the Illumina HiSeq System as 87-base-pair reads. The paper's data handling went like this. A later analysis tallied 75 million to 95 million unique TCR beta chains across the approximately 670 repertoires, and around 10 million of those chains were shared by two or more donors. Raw reads were error-corrected and collapsed into unique sequences by a nearest-neighbor algorithm in which closely related sequences were merged to remove PCR and sequencing errors. V, D and J gene segments were assigned by aligning CDR3 sequences to IMGT reference sequences. For a sequence to be retained, a match of at least six nucleotides was required to both a V gene segment and a J gene segment. A rearrangement counted as productive if the CDR3 had no stop codons and remained in frame with V and J, and every other rearrangement counted as non-productive. CDR3 was defined by IMGT convention, running from the second conserved V-encoded cysteine to the conserved J-encoded phenylalanine. The earlier analysis of about 610 of the donors excluded any sequence lacking an unambiguous match to a single V gene segment. An earlier analysis of around 600 of the donors classified V segments as functional when productive rearrangements were above 56.7% and as segregating when the standard deviation between donors was above 5%. A statistical classification framework was built to diagnose cytomegalovirus status from the catalog of TCR beta chain sequences. In a later analysis, V and J genes were assigned by comparing TCR nucleotide sequences against IMGT/GENE-DB human TR gene sequences. Using the TCRdist pipeline, a later analysis assigned CDR3 sequences along with most-parsimonious VDJ recombination scenarios. In a later analysis, each TCR beta chain was defined by its CDR3 amino acid sequence together with its V-gene family, and reads without a unique V-gene family were excluded. As a way to deal with suspected cross-contamination and a sequencing artifact, a later analysis dropped nearly 600 nucleotide sequences that were highly shared and had low generation probability. In a later analysis, a clonal expansion index for each public chain was calculated from normalized within-repertoire ranks of inferred template counts. A later analysis computed generation probabilities with a VDJ recombination model fitted to out-of-frame rearrangements, and checked the results against IGoR. A later analysis scored TCR-TCR, TCR-HLA and TCR-CMV co-occurrence with hypergeometric tests, applying a repertoire-size bias correction to TCR pairs. False discovery rates were estimated in a later analysis by permuting HLA or CMV assignments 20 times. In a later analysis, co-occurring TCRs were grouped using DBSCAN, with TCRdist sequence similarity added in when clustering inside HLA-allele-positive subsets. For co-occurrence clustering, repertoires with fewer than 30,000 or more than 120,000 public chains were excluded, along with four to six repertoires with anomalous nucleotide sharing. This is the immuneACCESS table as TCRdb keeps it, with only in-frame sequences that have V and J called. A part of the clones is gone; compared with another copy, unresolved V genes explain less than half, and the rest is unexplained. Clone size and the V and J calls come from that table; the DNA yielded D and trimming. For this sample there are under 150,000 clones; 73% appear just once. Clones ranked in the top ten supply over 1% of the sample.

The cohort consisted of 650 to 700 healthy bone marrow donors. At the time of sampling, every cohort member was nominally healthy, though immune exposures that went unrecorded were likely present. The donor tested CMV seronegative and was one of the 352 seronegative cohort members. Every donor gave a peripheral blood sample, and the peripheral blood mononuclear cells from that sample were used for TCR beta sequencing. The Qiagen DNeasy Blood Extraction Kit was used to extract genomic DNA from the blood cell samples. The data stem from a study of cytomegalovirus exposure and HLA in healthy donors (dated by TCRdb to 2015 to 2018). Turning to the overall study: According to an earlier analysis of 587 of the donors, about 179 million T cells yielded some 110 million unique TCR beta sequences and approximately 300 Gb of sequence data. Roughly 300 gigabases of sequencing data and approximately 85 million unique TCR sequences were included in an early release covering several hundred HLA-typed donors. Among the roughly 410 genotyped donors, around 79% belonged to the genetic ancestry cluster associated with self-reported Caucasian donors. The aim of the study was to test whether cataloging public T cell receptors could identify signatures of past pathogen exposure. The study used immunosequencing to profile the T cell repertoires of 666 subjects and linked those repertoires to cytomegalovirus serostatus. Along with the roughly 670-subject first cohort, a separate validation cohort of over a hundred different subjects was used. To predict cytomegalovirus infection status, the study brought together high-throughput TCR immunosequencing, statistical association of individual TCRs with disease status, and machine learning. To study patterns of TCR occurrence, a later analysis re-analyzed previously published TCR beta repertoires from 550 to 800 donors and added high-resolution HLA genotyping. Rather than drawing on any new phenotypic data, the later analysis identified candidate immune exposures from TCR beta sequences and the way those sequences occurred across donors. An earlier analysis of some 500 of the donors applied high-throughput TCR beta sequencing to assess whether each TCR beta V gene segment acted as functional or pseudogenic. Donor age, sex, ethnicity and CMV serostatus were compiled together with the repertoire data. A later genetic analysis used genome-wide SNP genotypes for about three fifths of the roughly 700 donors, treating that subset as a discovery cohort. Every discovery cohort repertoire had been produced on one sequencing platform. HLA typing covered class I and class II loci at four-digit resolution. Typing coverage varied by locus: roughly 620-640 donors for A, B, C, DRB1 and DQB1; roughly 510 for DQA1; around 570 for DPA1; some 470 for DPB1. Roughly five DR-DQ haplotypes were handled as single units for association and clustering, since linkage in the cohort was strong. Among 350 to 400 genotyped donors of the cohort, an average of about 240,000 unique TCR beta nucleotide sequences were sequenced per donor, roughly a sixth of them non-productive.

Paper-wide results and their limitations: A later analysis found that most CMV-associated TCR beta chains appeared HLA-restricted, with HLA associations seemingly driven largely by CMV exposure. Linkage disequilibrium might explain the correlated functional status among segregating V segments, but an unknown experimental factor could not be excluded. In a later genetic analysis, fewer N-insertions in productive TCRs were reported among donors in an Asian-associated ancestry cluster than the roughly 700-donor mean. Broadly in line with IMGT annotations, most TCR beta V segments showed up in productive rearrangements about 90% or about 30% of the time in an earlier analysis of 450 to 750 of the donors. Most TCR sequences were seen in very few donors, while some public TCRs were found in many individuals. When HLA alleles, especially DR and DQ, strongly co-occurred, attributing TCR associations to individual alleles was difficult. The 87-base-pair reads could not distinguish some IMGT-functional V segments, including TRBV6-2 and TRBV6-3, so those segments were excluded. In a later analysis, TCR association rates were found to vary across HLA loci, with the most associated TCRs seen for DRB1 alleles and the fewest for HLA-C alleles. In a later genetic analysis, a missense DCLRE1C variant was associated with V-gene and J-gene trimming of TCR beta chains, and the association was replicated in an independent cohort. In vitro tests confirmed that a few of the cytomegalovirus-associated TCR beta chains recognize cytomegalovirus antigens. A later analysis found that HLA-associated TCR beta chains were more clonally expanded and had lower generation probabilities than equally common non-associated chains. A cluster of highly shared sequence variants was judged likely to be a technical artifact of the sequencing pipeline. The classifier was reported to diagnose cytomegalovirus status with high specificity and sensitivity in both the original cohort and the validation cohort. For the cohort, immune exposure information was limited to CMV serostatus. The earlier analysis of some 540 of the donors excluded 15 to 20 rarely observed V segments, including chromosome 9 orphons, because counts were too low. A further reported finding was that TCR beta sequences accurately predicted the HLA-A and HLA-B alleles for most subjects in the first cohort. A total of roughly 160 TCR beta chains were listed by the study as associated with cytomegalovirus. Because HLA typing was missing for some donors at each locus, association tests included only the typed subset. It was suggested by the authors that the approach could potentially be generalized to other disease states and immunological phenotypes. In a later analysis, around 17,000 TCR beta sequences were associated with specific HLA alleles at a false discovery rate of 0.05. The presence/absence analyses assumed that sequencing depth was roughly uniform across donors, and that assumption may not be true. In this cohort, only TCR beta chains were sequenced, and detectable features were limited by the absence of alpha or paired-chain data. In a later analysis, several top co-occurrence clusters were reported to appear linked to parvovirus B19, influenza, CMV and Epstein-Barr virus.

The sample was PBMCs. The TCR comes from a woman in her forties in good health and CMV-seronegative. This sequence uses TRBV6-5 and TRBJ1-1, and 11 bases in between align with TRBD1. The CDR3 amino acid sequence is: CASSYLDRGLNTEAFF. The DNA sequence is TGTGCCAGCAGTTACTTGGACAGGGGGCTGAACACTGAAGCTTTCTTT.